This is a list of T cell receptor beta chains from one sample in a study of Ad26.COV2.S vaccination and SARS-CoV-2 variants. The assay was immunoSEQ multiplex PCR, and TCRdb's table has in-frame clones only and misses some. The sample consists of around 300,000 clones, around 89% of them appearing once. The input for sequencing was peripheral blood, taken in a trial of Ad26.COV2.S vaccine versus placebo. These receptors came from a person between 18 and 60 years old who received the Ad26.COV2.S COVID-19 vaccine or a placebo. CDR3s include the opening cysteine and the closing phenylalanine or tryptophan. A D gene is named only where the DNA matches it firmly. Clone size is not always given. Where it is, it says once, few, many or a class for expanded clones.

clone_size j_call v_call cdr3_length d_call cdr3_aa cdr3_nt
- TRBJ1-2 TRBV2 14 - CASSEGPAIYGYTF TGTGCCAGCAGTGAAGGGCCCGCCATCTATGGCTACACCTTC
- TRBJ1-2 TRBV7-6 15 - CASSPQRSDRYGYTF TGTGCCAGCAGCCCACAAAGGTCGGACCGCTATGGCTACACCTTC
once TRBJ2-5 TRBV7-2 13 - CASSLEPRETQYF TGTGCCAGCAGCTTAGAGCCCCGAGAGACCCAGTACTTC
- TRBJ2-2 TRBV2 17 TRBD1 CASRKTGFPPITGELFF TGTGCCAGCAGGAAGACAGGGTTCCCTCCGATCACCGGGGAGCTGTTTTTT
- TRBJ1-3 TRBV6-6 15 - CASSYSTASGNTIYF TGTGCCAGCAGTTACTCGACAGCCTCTGGAAACACCATATATTTT
- TRBJ1-2 TRBV4-2 15 - CASSQDRIVSYGYTF TGTGCCAGCAGCCAAGATAGGATCGTGTCTTATGGCTACACCTTC
- TRBJ2-1 TRBV11-2 14 - CASSLDIAYDEQFF TGTGCCAGCAGCTTAGATATAGCGTATGATGAGCAGTTCTTC
- TRBJ2-7 TRBV10-3 13 - CAITEQDSYEQYF TGTGCCATCACCGAGCAGGATTCCTACGAGCAGTACTTC
- TRBJ2-1 TRBV2 15 - CASSGPRQDYNEQFF TGTGCCAGCAGTGGTCCAAGACAGGACTACAATGAGCAGTTCTTC
few TRBJ1-4 TRBV5-1 15 - CASSLEAPGREKLFF TGCGCCAGCAGCTTGGAAGCTCCGGGGAGGGAAAAACTGTTTTTT
- TRBJ2-2 TRBV19 15 TRBD1 CASSIGTTGTGELFF TGTGCCAGTAGTATAGGGACGACAGGGACCGGGGAGCTGTTTTTT
- TRBJ1-1 TRBV7-2 15 - CASSLARVETTEAFF TGTGCCAGCAGCTTAGCCCGGGTTGAGACCACTGAAGCTTTCTTT
- TRBJ1-2 TRBV28 17 - CASSSPWGSGTNYGYTF TGTGCCAGCAGTTCCCCTTGGGGGAGTGGGACTAACTATGGCTACACCTTC
- TRBJ1-2 TRBV3-1/TRBV3-2 14 TRBD1 CASKKEGAIYGYTF TGTGCCAGCAAAAAGGAGGGGGCTATCTATGGCTACACCTTC
- TRBJ1-5 TRBV29-1 12 TRBD1 CSVEEGGQPQHF TGCAGCGTTGAAGAAGGGGGCCAGCCCCAGCATTTT
- TRBJ2-6 TRBV7-9 18 TRBD1 CASSFEGQGVSGANVLTF TGTGCCAGCAGCTTTGAGGGACAGGGGGTCTCTGGGGCCAACGTCCTGACTTTC
- TRBJ2-2 TRBV5-4 17 TRBD2 CASSLGTSGRASGELFF TGTGCCAGCAGCTTGGGGACTAGCGGGAGGGCCTCCGGGGAGCTGTTTTTT
- TRBJ1-5 TRBV2 14 - CASSADRPSQPQHF TGTGCCAGCAGTGCTGACAGGCCCAGTCAGCCCCAGCATTTT
- TRBJ1-1 TRBV7-2 16 TRBD1 CASSLSPDRAPTEAFF TGTGCCAGCAGCTTATCACCGGACAGGGCCCCCACTGAAGCTTTCTTT
- TRBJ2-7 TRBV7-2 17 - CASSLELPGTFSYEQYF TGTGCCAGCAGCTTAGAACTACCCGGGACTTTCTCCTACGAGCAGTACTTC
- TRBJ2-7 TRBV5-5 15 TRBD1 CASRLAGTGPYEQYF TGTGCCAGCAGGCTAGCCGGGACAGGGCCCTACGAGCAGTACTTC
- TRBJ1-1 TRBV7-6 14 - CASGGTLMNTEAFF TGTGCCAGCGGTGGGACCCTGATGAACACTGAAGCTTTCTTT
- TRBJ1-5 TRBV19 17 TRBD1 CASSRGGGGLGNQPQHF TGTGCCAGTAGTCGAGGGGGCGGGGGATTGGGCAATCAGCCCCAGCATTTT
- TRBJ1-1 TRBV10-3 16 - CAISAHQWGENTEAFF TGTGCCATCAGTGCCCACCAATGGGGGGAGAACACTGAAGCTTTCTTT
- TRBJ1-1 TRBV28 15 - CASSFRGTPNTEAFF TGTGCCAGCAGTTTCCGCGGGACCCCGAACACTGAAGCTTTCTTT
few TRBJ1-2 TRBV19 15 - CASSNGRGLNYGYTF TGTGCCAGTAGTAATGGACGCGGACTTAACTATGGCTACACCTTC
- TRBJ2-3 TRBV4-1 15 - CASSQDWGLTDTQYF TGCGCCAGCAGCCAAGATTGGGGACTCACAGATACGCAGTATTTT
- TRBJ2-7 TRBV5-1 12 - CASSYTNGEQYF TGCGCCAGCAGCTATACGAACGGCGAGCAGTACTTC
- TRBJ1-5 TRBV11-2 13 - CASSLDGNQPQHF TGTGCCAGCAGCTTAGACGGCAATCAGCCCCAGCATTTT